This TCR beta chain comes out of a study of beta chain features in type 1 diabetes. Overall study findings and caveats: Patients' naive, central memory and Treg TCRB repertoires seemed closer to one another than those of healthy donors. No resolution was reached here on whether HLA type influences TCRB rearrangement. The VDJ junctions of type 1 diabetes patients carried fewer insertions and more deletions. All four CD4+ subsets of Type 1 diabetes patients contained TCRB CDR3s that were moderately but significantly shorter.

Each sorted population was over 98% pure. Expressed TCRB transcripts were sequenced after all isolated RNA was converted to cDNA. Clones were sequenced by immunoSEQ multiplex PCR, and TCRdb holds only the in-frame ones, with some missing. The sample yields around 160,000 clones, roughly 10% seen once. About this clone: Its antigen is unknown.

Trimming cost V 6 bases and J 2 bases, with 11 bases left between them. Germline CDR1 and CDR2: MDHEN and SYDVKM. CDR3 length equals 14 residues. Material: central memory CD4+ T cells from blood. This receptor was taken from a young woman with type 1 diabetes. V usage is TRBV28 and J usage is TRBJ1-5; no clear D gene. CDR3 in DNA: TGTGCCAGCAGGAGAGGATATGGCAATCAGCCCCAGCATTTT. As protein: CASRRGYGNQPQHF.